The 17 T cell receptor beta chains listed next were all sequenced from one sample in a study of blood T cell repertoires in COVID-19. Libraries were prepared by immunoSEQ multiplex PCR; TCRdb keeps only in-frame clonotypes and omits some of them. There are about 140,000 clones in the sample; over 75% occur only once, and around 3% lies in the top ten. Sequenced: PBMCs or T cells enriched from blood (not recorded which). These receptors came from a woman between 45 and 60 years old who had recovered from COVID-19.

This rearrangement joins TRBV4-1 to TRBJ1-4; possible D gene TRBD1, 6 bases. Germline V gene data show CDR1 as MGHRA and CDR2 as YSYEKL. The CDR3 length is 14 residues. Trimming pared 8 bases from V and 8 bases from J, leaving 18 bases between. CDR3 region: CASRLGTKGEKLFF. The DNA for the CDR3 is TGCGCCAGCCGCCTCGGGACAAAAGGCGAAAAACTGTTTTTT.

The gene calls are TRBV18 and TRBJ1-1; a possible D gene is TRBD1 (6 bases). Germline lookup yields CDR1 KGHSH and CDR2 LQKENI. The V and J ends lost 3 bases and 10 bases respectively, with 15 bases between them. The CDR3 runs to 13 residues. CDR3 DNA: TGTGCCAGCTCACCTGACAGGTTTAGTGGAGCTTTCTTT. It is translated as CASSPDRFSGAFF.

This clone appeared once. This chain joins TRBV24-1 and TRBJ1-1; D not resolved. The ends were cut back, 1 base at V and 3 bases at J, with 11 bases in the middle. The CDR3 extends over 15 amino acids. Germline V gene sequence: CDR1 KGHDR, CDR2 SFDVKD. The CDR3 is CATSDFEWEDTEAFF. CDR3 coding DNA: TGTGCCACCAGTGATTTTGAGTGGGAGGACACTGAAGCTTTCTTT.

The rearrangement links TRBV19 to TRBJ1-1, with D maybe TRBD1 (5 bases). In germline, CDR1 is LNHDA, CDR2 SQIVND (reference sequence). The CDR3 has 11 amino acids. Trimming removed 6 bases from V and 5 bases from J, with 7 bases in between. CDR3 residues: CASSRQTEAFF. The CDR3 nucleotides read TGTGCCAGTAGCAGACAGACTGAAGCTTTCTTT.

This chain connects TRBV5-4 to TRBJ1-4, with 8 bases matching TRBD1. J was trimmed by 7 bases and V by 4 bases; bases with no gene match: 12. CDR3 size: 16 residues. The germline CDR1 and CDR2 sequences are SGHNT and YYREEE (reference sequence). CDR3 bases: TGTGCCAGCAGCCCCTCCACAGGGGGAAATGGTGAAAAACTGTTTTTT. It is translated as CASSPSTGGNGEKLFF.

Worth noting for this clone: This same CDR3 is encoded by further DNA sequences in the sample. This chain links TRBV7-2 with TRBJ2-5, with 9 bases lining up with TRBD2. Unmatched junction bases numbered 7, after V lost 3 bases and J lost 5 bases. This CDR3 comprises 15 residues. Germline CDR1 and CDR2: SGHTA and FQGNSA. CDR3 coding DNA: TGTGCCAGCAGCTTGACTAGCGGCGGTGGGGAGACCCAGTACTTC. It translates to CASSLTSGGGETQYF.

The genes are TRBV5-4 and TRBJ2-7; 12 bases align to TRBD2. Per the germline V gene, CDR1 is SGHNT and CDR2 is YYREEE (reference sequence). V trimming: 4 bases; J trimming: 4 bases; junction bases outside the gene matches: 6. The CDR3 has 15 amino acids. CDR3 loop: CASSRLTSGSYEQYF. The CDR3 coding sequence is TGTGCCAGCAGCCGACTGACTAGCGGGAGTTACGAGCAGTACTTC. Based on the CDR3 plus reference TRBV5-4 and TRBJ2-7, the full variable domain is ETGVTQSPTHLIKTRGQQVTLRCSSQSGHNTVSWYQQALGQGPQFIFQYYREEENGRGNFPPRFSGLQFPNYSSELNVNALELDDSALYLCASSRLTSGSYEQYFGPGTRLTVT.

The sample holds a few counts of this clone. V is TRBV18 and J is TRBJ1-2; no firm D call. Germline values: CDR1 KGHSH, CDR2 LQKENI. V was clipped by 2 bases and J by 6 bases, with 4 bases between them. This CDR3 contains 11 residues. DNA for the CDR3: TGTGCCAGCTCACCAGGAGATGGCTACACCTTC. Its protein is CASSPGDGYTF.

The rearrangement links TRBV13 to TRBJ2-3; D gene uncertain. Trimming removed 4 bases at V and 3 bases at J, with 8 bases between. Germline lookup yields CDR1 PRHDT and CDR2 FYEKMQ (reference sequence). There are 13 residues in the CDR3. The CDR3 DNA reads as TGTGCCAGCAGCTCCACAAAAACAGATACGCAGTATTTT. It is translated as CASSSTKTDTQYF.

This clone was seen only once. This chain's CDR3 is CARKAPSDYGYTF. The CDR3 DNA reads TGTGCCAGGAAAGCGCCTTCCGACTATGGCTACACCTTC. V and J are TRBV2 and TRBJ1-2; no reliable D call. V was cut by 9 bases and J by 3 bases, with 14 bases left in between. The CDR3 runs to 13 residues. Germline assignment: CDR1 SNHLY and CDR2 FYNNEI. Using reference TRBV2 and TRBJ1-2 for the parts outside the CDR3, the full variable domain is EPEVTQTPSHQVTQMGQEVILRCVPISNHLYFYWYRQILGQKVEFLVSFYNNEISEKSEIFDDQFSVERPDGSNFTLKIRSTKLEDSAMYFCARKAPSDYGYTFGSGTRLTVV.

The chain carries TRBV2 and TRBJ2-5; a possible D gene is TRBD1 (5 bases). The CDR3 runs 14 residues. CDR1 is SNHLY, CDR2 FYNNEI, per germline. V was cut by 6 bases and J by 5 bases, with 16 bases left in between. CDR3 region: CASSKDTVIETQYF. The CDR3 DNA sequence: TGTGCCAGCAGCAAGGACACGGTCATCGAGACCCAGTACTTC.

This sequence joins TRBV28 and TRBJ1-5; TRBD1 aligns across 7 bases. CDR3 length: 15 amino acids. Germline V gene lookup returns CDR1 MDHEN and CDR2 SYDVKM. Trimming cost V 3 bases and J 3 bases; bases outside gene matches: 5. This CDR3 reads CASSFRTGANQPQHF. DNA of the CDR3: TGTGCCAGCAGTTTTCGGACAGGTGCCAATCAGCCCCAGCATTTT.

This sequence joins TRBV27 and TRBJ2-3; 7 bases fit TRBD1. The CDR3 length is 16 residues. V trimming: 8 bases; J trimming: 3 bases; junction bases outside the gene matches: 14. The germline V gene encodes CDR1 MNHEY and CDR2 SMNVEV (reference sequence). The DNA for the CDR3 is TGTGCCAGCGGCTTCTCAGGCAGGGGGTTGACAGATACGCAGTATTTT. Translating it yields CASGFSGRGLTDTQYF.

The chain has TRBV7-2 and TRBJ2-5; D not resolved. Germline CDR1 SGHTA, CDR2 FQGNSA. The CDR3 runs 10 residues. Trimming removed 10 bases from V and 5 bases from J, with 8 bases in between. The DNA for the CDR3 is TGTGCCACCCACAAGGAGACCCAGTACTTC. It yields the protein CATHKETQYF. The full variable domain, with the rest looked up from reference TRBV7-2 and TRBJ2-5, is GAGVSQSPSNKVTEKGKDVELRCDPISGHTALYWYRQSLGQGLEFLIYFQGNSAPDKSGLPSDRFSAERTGGSVSTLTIQRTQQEDSAVYLCATHKETQYFGPGTRLLVL.

The chain joins TRBV9 to TRBJ2-7, with D maybe TRBD2 (7 bases). The germline gives CDR1 SGDLS, CDR2 YYNGEE. Trimming removed 4 bases at V and 5 bases at J, with 16 bases between. The CDR3 spans 14 residues. CDR3 DNA: TGTGCCAGCAGCTTTGGAAAGGGGGGGAACGAGCAGTACTTC. Residues: CASSFGKGGNEQYF.

This clone has a single count. The CDR3 DNA follows: TGCGCCAGCAGTGCAGGGGGAAACTATGGCTACACCTTC. It specifies CASSAGGNYGYTF. The chain recombines TRBV10-1 with TRBJ1-2, with TRBD1 matching over 7 bases. Germline CDR1 is WNHNN and CDR2 is SYGVQD (reference sequence). This CDR3 is built from 13 residues. Trimming at V came to 4 bases and at J to 2 bases, leaving 1 base not matched to a gene.

J is TRBJ1-2 and V is TRBV7-9, with TRBD1 as a possible D gene (5 bases). Germline V CDR1 and CDR2: SEHNR, FQNEAQ (reference sequence). The CDR3 spans 13 residues. V lost 3 bases and J lost 8, with 13 bases in between. The CDR3: CASSLSGVGGYTF. CDR3 nucleotide sequence: TGTGCCAGCAGCTTGTCGGGGGTCGGCGGCTACACCTTC.